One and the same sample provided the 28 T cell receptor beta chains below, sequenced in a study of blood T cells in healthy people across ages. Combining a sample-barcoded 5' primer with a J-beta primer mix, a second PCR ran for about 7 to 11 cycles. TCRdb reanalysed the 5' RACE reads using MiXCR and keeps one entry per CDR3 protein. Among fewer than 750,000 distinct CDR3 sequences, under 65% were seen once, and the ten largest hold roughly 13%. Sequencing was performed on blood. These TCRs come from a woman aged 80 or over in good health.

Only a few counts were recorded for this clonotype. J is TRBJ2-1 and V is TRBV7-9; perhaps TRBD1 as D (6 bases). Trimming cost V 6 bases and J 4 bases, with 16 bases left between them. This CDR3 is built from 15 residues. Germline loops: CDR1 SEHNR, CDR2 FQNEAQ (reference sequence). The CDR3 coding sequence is TGTGCCAGCAGTTCCCGGACAGCATTTTACAATGAGCAGTTCTTC. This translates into CASSSRTAFYNEQFF.

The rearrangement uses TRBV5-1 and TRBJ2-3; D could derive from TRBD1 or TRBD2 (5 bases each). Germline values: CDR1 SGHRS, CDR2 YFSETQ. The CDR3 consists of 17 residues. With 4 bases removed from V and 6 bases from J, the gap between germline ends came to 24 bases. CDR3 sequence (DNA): TGCGCCAGCAGCGGAGAAGGGTGGGACCCAGGTTCGGATACGCAGTATTTT. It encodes CASSGEGWDPGSDTQYF.

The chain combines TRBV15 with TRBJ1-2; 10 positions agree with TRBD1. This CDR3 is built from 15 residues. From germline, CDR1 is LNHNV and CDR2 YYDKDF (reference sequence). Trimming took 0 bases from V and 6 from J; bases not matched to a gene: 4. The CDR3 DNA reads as TGTGCCACCAGCAGAGATAACGACAGGGGGCATGGCTACACCTTC. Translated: CATSRDNDRGHGYTF.

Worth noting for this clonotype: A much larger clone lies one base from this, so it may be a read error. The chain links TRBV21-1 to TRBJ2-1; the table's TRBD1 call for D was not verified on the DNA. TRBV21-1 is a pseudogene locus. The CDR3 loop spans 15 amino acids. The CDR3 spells CAGSITGGRVNEQFF. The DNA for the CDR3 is TGTGCCGGCAGCATAACAGGGGGCCGGGTCAATGAGCAGTTCTTC.

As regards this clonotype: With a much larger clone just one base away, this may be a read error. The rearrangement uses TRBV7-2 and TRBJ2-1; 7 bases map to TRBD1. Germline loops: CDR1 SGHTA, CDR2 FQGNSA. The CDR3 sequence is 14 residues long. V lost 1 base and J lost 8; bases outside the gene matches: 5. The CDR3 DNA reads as TGTGCCAGCAGCTTAGGGGGGACAGCCGATGAGCAGTTCTTC. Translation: CASSLGGTADEQFF.

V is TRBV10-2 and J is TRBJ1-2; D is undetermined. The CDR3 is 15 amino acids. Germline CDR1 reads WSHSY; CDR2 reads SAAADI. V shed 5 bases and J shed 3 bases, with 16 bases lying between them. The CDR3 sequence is CASSNPGTGDYGYTF. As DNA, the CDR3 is TGCGCCAGCAGTAACCCGGGAACGGGCGACTATGGCTACACCTTC.

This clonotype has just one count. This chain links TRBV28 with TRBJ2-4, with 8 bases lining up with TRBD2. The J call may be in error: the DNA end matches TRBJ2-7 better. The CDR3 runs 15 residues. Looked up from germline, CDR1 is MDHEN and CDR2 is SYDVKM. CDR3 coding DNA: TGTGCCAGCAGTTCCCCGGGCGGGGGGAAATACGAGCAGTACTTC. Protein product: CASSSPGGGKYEQYF.

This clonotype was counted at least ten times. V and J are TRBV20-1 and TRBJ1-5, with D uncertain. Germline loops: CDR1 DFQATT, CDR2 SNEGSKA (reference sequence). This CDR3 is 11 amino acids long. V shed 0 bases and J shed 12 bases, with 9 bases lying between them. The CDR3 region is CSARDEALQHF. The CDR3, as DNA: TGCAGTGCTAGAGATGAGGCACTCCAGCATTTT.

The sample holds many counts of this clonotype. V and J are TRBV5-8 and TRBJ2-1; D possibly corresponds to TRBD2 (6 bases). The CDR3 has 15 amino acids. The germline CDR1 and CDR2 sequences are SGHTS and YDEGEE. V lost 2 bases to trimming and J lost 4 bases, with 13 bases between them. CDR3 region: CASSLEAGTYNEQFF. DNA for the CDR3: TGTGCCAGCAGCTTAGAAGCGGGTACTTACAATGAGCAGTTCTTC.

The CDR3: CASSLKGGQEYIQYF. DNA of the CDR3: TGTGCCAGCAGCTTAAAGGGGGGGCAGGAGTACATTCAGTACTTC. This chain uses TRBV7-2 with TRBJ2-4; a weak D match, TRBD2 (7 bases). V was shortened by 2 bases and J by 8 bases, with 16 bases between the two germline ends. This CDR3 has 15 residues. The germline gives CDR1 SGHTA, CDR2 FQGNSA.

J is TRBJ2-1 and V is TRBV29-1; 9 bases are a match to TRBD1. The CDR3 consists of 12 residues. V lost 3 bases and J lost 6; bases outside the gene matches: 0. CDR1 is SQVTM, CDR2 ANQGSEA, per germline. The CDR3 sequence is CSVEDRGNEQFF. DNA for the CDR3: TGCAGCGTTGAGGACAGGGGCAATGAGCAGTTCTTC.

The CDR3 bases are TGTGCCAGCAGGGGGGACAGGGGGCTCGAAGGCACTGAAGCTTTCTTT. This sequence encodes CASRGDRGLEGTEAFF. The chain has TRBV6-6 and TRBJ1-1; 12 bases agree with TRBD1. With V trimmed by 6 bases and J by 4 bases, 9 bases remained unmatched. The CDR3 spans 16 residues. Germline CDR1 reads MNHNY; CDR2 reads SVGAGI (reference sequence).

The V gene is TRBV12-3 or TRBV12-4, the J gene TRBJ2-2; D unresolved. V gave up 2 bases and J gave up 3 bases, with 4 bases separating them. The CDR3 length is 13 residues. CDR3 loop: CASSLMDTGELFF. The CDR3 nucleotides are TGTGCCAGCAGTTTAATGGACACCGGGGAGCTGTTTTTT.

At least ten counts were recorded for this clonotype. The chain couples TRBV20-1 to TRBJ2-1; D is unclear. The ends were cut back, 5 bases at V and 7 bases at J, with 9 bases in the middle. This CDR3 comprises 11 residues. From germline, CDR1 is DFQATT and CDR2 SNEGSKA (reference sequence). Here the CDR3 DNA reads TGCAGTGCTCCCTATCGGAATGAGCAGTTCTTC. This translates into CSAPYRNEQFF.

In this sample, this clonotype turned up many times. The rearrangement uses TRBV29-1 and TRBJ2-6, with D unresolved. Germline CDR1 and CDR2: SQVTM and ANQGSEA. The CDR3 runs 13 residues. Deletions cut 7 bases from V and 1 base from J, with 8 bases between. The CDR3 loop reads CSARVSGANVLTF. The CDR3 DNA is TGCAGCGCAAGGGTTTCTGGGGCCAACGTCCTGACTTTC.

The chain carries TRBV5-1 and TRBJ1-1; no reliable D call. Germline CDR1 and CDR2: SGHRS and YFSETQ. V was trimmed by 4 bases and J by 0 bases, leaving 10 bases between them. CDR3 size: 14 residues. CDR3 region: CASSTGGVNTEAFF. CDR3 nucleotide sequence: TGCGCCAGCAGCACCGGCGGCGTGAACACTGAAGCTTTCTTT.

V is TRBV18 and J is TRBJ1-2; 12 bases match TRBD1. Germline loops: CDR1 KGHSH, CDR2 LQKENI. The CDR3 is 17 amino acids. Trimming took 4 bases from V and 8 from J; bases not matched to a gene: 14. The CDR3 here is CASSRSGLGQGAGGYTF. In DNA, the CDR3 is TGTGCCAGCTCACGTTCTGGCCTGGGACAGGGGGCCGGGGGCTACACCTTC.

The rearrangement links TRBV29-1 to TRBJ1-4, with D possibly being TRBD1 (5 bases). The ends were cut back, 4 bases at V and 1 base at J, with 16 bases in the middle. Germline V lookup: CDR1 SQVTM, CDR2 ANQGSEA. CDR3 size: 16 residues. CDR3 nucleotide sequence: TGCAGCGTTGGAATTCGGTTAGGGGTAACTAATGAAAAACTGTTTTTT. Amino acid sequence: CSVGIRLGVTNEKLFF.

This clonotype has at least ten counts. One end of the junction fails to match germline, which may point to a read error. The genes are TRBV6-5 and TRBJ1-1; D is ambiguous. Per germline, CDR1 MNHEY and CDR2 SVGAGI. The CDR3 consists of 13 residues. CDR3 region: CASSDSRNTEAFF. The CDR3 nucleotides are TGTGCCAGCAGTGACTCCCGCAACACTGAAGCTTTCTTT.

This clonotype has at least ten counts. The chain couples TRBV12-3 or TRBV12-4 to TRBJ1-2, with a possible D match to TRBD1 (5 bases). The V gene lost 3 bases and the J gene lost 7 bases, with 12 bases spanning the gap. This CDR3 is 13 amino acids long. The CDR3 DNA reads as TGTGCCAGCAGTTTGCGGCAGGGTGGTGGCTACACCTTC. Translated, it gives CASSLRQGGGYTF.

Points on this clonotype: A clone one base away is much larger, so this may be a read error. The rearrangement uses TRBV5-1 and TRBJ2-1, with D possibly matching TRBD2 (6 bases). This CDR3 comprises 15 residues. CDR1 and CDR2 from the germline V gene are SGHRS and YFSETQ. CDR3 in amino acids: CAGSLSSGLQYEQFF. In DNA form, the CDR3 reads TGCGCCGGCAGCTTGTCTTCCGGACTACAATATGAGCAGTTCTTC. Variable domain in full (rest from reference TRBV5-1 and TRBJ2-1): KAGVTQTPRYLIKTRGQQVTLSCSPISGHRSVSWYQQTPGQGLQFLFEYFSETQRNKGNFPGRFSGRQFSNSRSEMNVSTLELGDSALYLCAGSLSSGLQYEQFFGPGTRLTVL.

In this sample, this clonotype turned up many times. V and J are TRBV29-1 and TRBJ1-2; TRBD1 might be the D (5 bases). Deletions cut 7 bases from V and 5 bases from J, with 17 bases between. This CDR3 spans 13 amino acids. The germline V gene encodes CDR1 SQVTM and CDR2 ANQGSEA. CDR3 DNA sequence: TGCAGCGCTAGCTTCCCGGCAGGGTATGGCTACACCTTC. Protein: CSASFPAGYGYTF.

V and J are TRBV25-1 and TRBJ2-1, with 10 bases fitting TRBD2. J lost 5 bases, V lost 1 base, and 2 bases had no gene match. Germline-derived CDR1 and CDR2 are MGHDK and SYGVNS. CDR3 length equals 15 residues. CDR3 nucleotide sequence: TGTGCCAGCAGTGAATCTAGCGGGAGAGACAATGAGCAGTTCTTC. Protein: CASSESSGRDNEQFF. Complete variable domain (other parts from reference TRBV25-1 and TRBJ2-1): EADIYQTPRYLVIGTGKKITLECSQTMGHDKMYWYQQDPGMELHLIHYSYGVNSTEKGDLSSESTVSRIRTEHFPLTLESARPSHTSQYLCASSESSGRDNEQFFGPGTRLTVL.

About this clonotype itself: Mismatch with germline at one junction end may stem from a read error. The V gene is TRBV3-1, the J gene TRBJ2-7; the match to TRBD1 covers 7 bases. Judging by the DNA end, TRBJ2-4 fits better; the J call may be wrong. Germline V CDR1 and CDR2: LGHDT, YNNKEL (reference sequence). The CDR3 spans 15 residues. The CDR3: CASSQGTAAKNIQYF. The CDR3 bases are TGTGCTAGCAGCCAAGGGACAGCGGCCAAAAACATTCAGTACTTC.

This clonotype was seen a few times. The CDR3 protein is CASSGGATDTQYF. DNA for the CDR3: TGTGCCAGCAGCGGAGGGGCGACAGATACGCAGTATTTT. The chain joins TRBV9 to TRBJ2-3, with D perhaps assigned TRBD1 or TRBD2 (5 bases each). Germline V gene lookup returns CDR1 SGDLS and CDR2 YYNGEE. Trimming shortened V by 3 bases and J by 3 bases, and 8 bases separated the two germline ends. The CDR3 covers 13 residues.

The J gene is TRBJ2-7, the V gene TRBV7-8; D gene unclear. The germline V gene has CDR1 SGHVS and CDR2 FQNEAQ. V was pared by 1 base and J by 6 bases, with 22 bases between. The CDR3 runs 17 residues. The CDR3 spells CASSLVPPQTILGEQYF. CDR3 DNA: TGTGCCAGCAGCTTAGTTCCACCCCAAACCATTCTGGGCGAGCAGTACTTC.

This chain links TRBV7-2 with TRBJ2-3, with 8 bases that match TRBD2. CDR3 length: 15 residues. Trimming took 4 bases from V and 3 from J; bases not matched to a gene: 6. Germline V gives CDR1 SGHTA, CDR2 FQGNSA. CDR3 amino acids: CASSSPGGLTDTQYF. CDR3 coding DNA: TGTGCCAGCAGCTCGCCGGGGGGGCTAACAGATACGCAGTATTTT. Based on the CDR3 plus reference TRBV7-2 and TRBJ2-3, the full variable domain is GAGVSQSPSNKVTEKGKDVELRCDPISGHTALYWYRQSLGQGLEFLIYFQGNSAPDKSGLPSDRFSAERTGGSVSTLTIQRTQQEDSAVYLCASSSPGGLTDTQYFGPGTRLTVL.

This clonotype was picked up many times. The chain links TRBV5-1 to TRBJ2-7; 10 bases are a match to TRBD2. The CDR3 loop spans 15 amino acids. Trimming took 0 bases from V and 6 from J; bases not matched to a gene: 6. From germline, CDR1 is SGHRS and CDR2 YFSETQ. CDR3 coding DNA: TGCGCCAGCAGCTTGGCCTCTAGCGGGAGCACCGAGCAGTACTTC. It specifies CASSLASSGSTEQYF.